A selection of T cell receptor beta chains follows, all from one sample in a study of T cells in localized non-small cell lung cancer. TCRdb's table, derived via immunoSEQ multiplex PCR, lists solely in-frame clones and lacks some. The sample lists approximately 65,000 clones; about four fifths were seen once. Source: PBMCs, taken before any cancer treatment. These receptors were collected from a man aged 40 to 69 with stage II lung adenocarcinoma. The conserved cysteine and the conserved F or W are not part of the CDR3 here. Expanded clones are given a class, and other clones once, few, many or no size at all.

TRBJ2-4	once	TRBV18	ASSPPTSGRGDKNIQY
TRBJ2-5	few	TRBV9	ASSEGETQY
TRBJ2-7	-	TRBV18	ASSPRGINEQY
TRBJ1-2	-	TRBV2	ASSEGGRGLRLGYT
TRBJ1-5	-	TRBV19	ASSPEGLAWQPQH
TRBJ2-1	-	TRBV5-1	ASSLDGQRNTYNEQF
TRBJ2-1	-	TRBV12-5	ASGPGGEYNEQF
TRBJ2-7	-	TRBV6-6	ASSLRDRAEQY
TRBJ2-3	-	TRBV10-3	AISESTLGTDTQY
TRBJ1-1	-	TRBV4-1	ASSPYGTAEAF
TRBJ2-3	-	TRBV7-2	ASSLGRTSTDTQY
TRBJ1-2	few	TRBV14	ASSQDAAVGYGYT
TRBJ1-2	once	TRBV9	ASSVGQGHGYT
TRBJ2-1	-	TRBV7-2	ASSSAGLAVMEQF
TRBJ1-5	-	TRBV6-1	ASSELGRRPLRGQPQH
TRBJ1-2	-	TRBV5-1	ASSEGQGNYGYT
TRBJ2-5	-	TRBV7-2	ASSFSAGVGETQY
TRBJ2-7	-	TRBV11-2	ASSLGAGRRIEQY
TRBJ2-7	-	TRBV7-9	ASSLPGGSYEQY
TRBJ1-5	-	TRBV6-6	AGGLYSNQPQH
TRBJ1-1	-	TRBV5-1	ASSLEGREAANTEAF
TRBJ1-1	-	TRBV19	ASSNRDTEAF
TRBJ1-1	few	TRBV29-1	SVAMDANAF
TRBJ1-5	-	TRBV5-1	ASSRDSGDQPQH
TRBJ2-7	-	TRBV7-8	ASSLQARKDYEQY
TRBJ2-7	-	TRBV4-3	ASSQESAGGEEQY
TRBJ2-1	-	TRBV11-2	ASSDTGLAGVGEQF
TRBJ2-5	-	TRBV7-9	ASSFRPLPQETQY
TRBJ2-3	-	TRBV19	ASSYRGGDTDTQY
TRBJ1-3	-	TRBV30	AWSVLGTGNTIY
TRBJ1-1	-	TRBV29-1	SAALGQLMNTEAF
TRBJ2-2	-	TRBV5-1	ASSLSSSSTGELF
TRBJ2-3	-	TRBV29-1	SERDGTDTQY
TRBJ1-3	-	TRBV6-6	ASSLRQGQENTIY
TRBJ2-7	-	TRBV11-2	ASSPQMGAAYEQY
TRBJ1-1	-	TRBV19	ASSPRGGTNTEAF
TRBJ1-2	once	TRBV6-5	ASSSVDRGDYGYT
TRBJ1-5	-	TRBV6-1	ASSEGGTNQPQH
TRBJ2-4	-	TRBV4-2	ASSQEWTSRGIQY
TRBJ1-1	-	TRBV7-9	ASSIQGSTEAF
TRBJ2-3	once	TRBV19	ASSMRSGIADTQY
TRBJ2-7	few	TRBV27	ASSLRGGEQY
TRBJ1-5	few	TRBV30	AWSVRDNQPQH
TRBJ1-1	-	TRBV19	ASSPGPGTLEAF
TRBJ1-2	-	TRBV7-8	ASSLVPGGYSGYT